The 20 T cell receptor beta chains reported below all come from one sample, sequenced in a study of blood T cell repertoires in COVID-19. The data were produced by immunoSEQ multiplex PCR, yet TCRdb's version contains in-frame clones alone and is incomplete. The data contain some 14,000 clones, 80% to 85% of them singletons. Sequencing input: peripheral blood. The receptor set was obtained from a man at least 80 years old with active or convalescent COVID-19.

V and J are TRBV24-1 and TRBJ1-5; a possible D gene is TRBD1 (6 bases). Germline CDR1 is KGHDR and CDR2 is SFDVKD. This CDR3 comprises 15 residues. The germline V and J ends were trimmed by 5 bases and 4 bases, with 14 bases remaining between them. The CDR3 DNA sequence: TGTGCCACCAGTGCCGCGGCAGGGGCGAATCAGCCCCAGCATTTT. Amino acid sequence: CATSAAAGANQPQHF.

The chain couples TRBV29-1 to TRBJ2-1, with D tentatively TRBD2 (5 bases). Per germline, CDR1 SQVTM and CDR2 ANQGSEA. Trimming stripped 4 bases from V and 4 bases from J, with 14 bases between. The CDR3 length is 14 residues. CDR3 residues: CSVGLTGLYNEQFF. Written as DNA, the CDR3 is TGCAGCGTTGGGTTGACGGGGTTATACAATGAGCAGTTCTTC.

This clone was seen once. The V and J genes are TRBV7-3 and TRBJ2-7; D may be TRBD1 (6 bases). The CDR3 has 13 amino acids. The V and J ends lost 3 bases and 5 bases respectively, with 11 bases between them. Looked up from germline, CDR1 is SGHTA and CDR2 is FQGTGA. This chain's CDR3 is CASSLSEGDEQYF. CDR3 DNA sequence: TGTGCCAGCAGCTTGTCCGAGGGGGACGAGCAGTACTTC.

The rearrangement joins TRBV29-1 to TRBJ2-1, with D possibly being TRBD1 (6 bases). The germline CDR1 and CDR2 sequences are SQVTM and ANQGSEA. The CDR3 length is 14 residues. The V gene lost 5 bases and the J gene lost 1 base, with 12 bases spanning the gap. CDR3 amino acids: CSVLIRGSYNEQFF. The CDR3 DNA reads TGCAGCGTTCTAATAAGGGGGTCCTACAATGAGCAGTTCTTC.

This chain joins TRBV30 and TRBJ2-5, with TRBD2 matching over 12 bases. Looked up from germline, CDR1 is GTSNPN and CDR2 is SVGIG (reference sequence). V was clipped by 2 bases and J by 7 bases; unmatched bases: 5. The CDR3 sequence is 14 residues long. The CDR3 loop is CAWSRTSGGMTQYF. CDR3 sequence (DNA): TGTGCCTGGAGTCGTACTAGCGGGGGGATGACCCAGTACTTC.

The chain uses TRBV5-1 and TRBJ2-3, with TRBD2 matching 8 bases. With V trimmed by 3 bases and J by 1 base, 7 bases remained unmatched. The CDR3 totals 16 residues. From germline, CDR1 is SGHRS and CDR2 YFSETQ. The CDR3 loop reads CASSSSGRGGTDTQYF. DNA for the CDR3: TGCGCCAGCAGCTCGTCCGGGCGGGGGGGCACAGATACGCAGTATTTT.

CDR3 loop: CASSLNPGTGYEQYF. The CDR3 bases are TGTGCCAGCAGCTTAAATCCCGGGACAGGGTACGAGCAGTACTTC. The rearrangement links TRBV7-3 to TRBJ2-7; 9 bases are shared with TRBD1. The germline V gene has CDR1 SGHTA and CDR2 FQGTGA. The V gene end was trimmed by 1 base and the J gene end by 4 bases; junction bases not matched to a gene: 5. This CDR3 comprises 15 residues.

This clone was detected a few times. The chain combines TRBV4-2 with TRBJ2-7, with 9 bases aligning to TRBD1. The V and J ends lost 3 bases and 3 bases, in that order; junction bases with no gene match: 3. The V gene's germline CDR1 is LGHNA and CDR2 YNFKEQ. The CDR3 length is 14 residues. The CDR3 DNA follows: TGTGCCAGCAGCCAGGGACAGGGAGACTACGAGCAGTACTTC. It encodes CASSQGQGDYEQYF.

V gene TRBV7-2 combines with J gene TRBJ2-3, with 7 bases that match TRBD2. There are 15 residues in the CDR3. In germline, CDR1 is SGHTA, CDR2 FQGNSA. V lost 2 bases, J lost 2 bases, and 4 bases stayed unmatched. The CDR3 DNA reads as TGTGCCAGCAGCTTAATGGGGGGGATCACAGATACGCAGTATTTT. It specifies CASSLMGGITDTQYF.

The chain joins TRBV5-4 to TRBJ2-2; D might be TRBD1 (6 bases). This CDR3 region has 14 residues. The germline V gene has CDR1 SGHNT and CDR2 YYREEE (reference sequence). V lost 4 bases and J 5 bases, leaving 12 bases between the germline ends. The CDR3 loop is CASSNTGLTGELFF. The CDR3 coding sequence is TGTGCCAGCAGCAATACAGGGTTAACCGGGGAGCTGTTTTTT.

This clone turned up a few times. V and J are TRBV10-3 and TRBJ1-6; TRBD1 aligns across 7 bases. With V trimmed by 2 bases and J by 6 bases, 7 bases remained unmatched. The CDR3 contains 16 residues. CDR1 is ENHRY and CDR2 is SYGVKD in the germline V gene. The CDR3 loop is CAISEPGQNPNSPLHF. CDR3 nucleotide sequence: TGTGCCATCAGTGAGCCGGGACAGAACCCTAATTCACCCCTCCACTTT.

This rearrangement joins TRBV3-1 (or the pseudogene TRBV3-2) to TRBJ1-1; D uncertain. This CDR3 region has 14 residues. V lost 1 base to trimming and J lost 1 base, with 7 bases between them. The germline V gene encodes CDR1 LGHDT and CDR2 YNNKEL (reference sequence). The CDR3 sequence is CASSQGAGNTEAFF. DNA of the CDR3: TGTGCCAGCAGCCAAGGGGCTGGGAACACTGAAGCTTTCTTT.

V usage is TRBV15 and J usage is TRBJ1-5, with no clear D. CDR1 is LNHNV and CDR2 is YYDKDF in the germline V gene (reference sequence). V was trimmed by 1 base and J by 7 bases, leaving 14 bases between them. The CDR3 runs to 15 residues. The CDR3, as DNA: TGTGCCACCAGCAGAGTAATATCAGGTTACCAGCCCCAGCATTTT. This gives the protein CATSRVISGYQPQHF. Variable domain in full (rest from reference TRBV15 and TRBJ1-5): DAMVIQNPRYQVTQFGKPVTLSCSQTLNHNVMYWYQQKSSQAPKLLFHYYDKDFNNEADTPDNFQSRRPNTSFCFLDIRSPGLGDTAMYLCATSRVISGYQPQHFGDGTRLSIL.

The gene calls are TRBV9 and TRBJ2-7, with TRBD1 identical over 7 bases. CDR3 length equals 14 residues. The trim removed 0 bases at V and 1 base at J, leaving 1 base unmatched. In germline, CDR1 is SGDLS, CDR2 YYNGEE. CDR3 sequence: CASSVGDRSYEQYF. The CDR3, as DNA: TGTGCCAGCAGCGTAGGGGACAGATCCTACGAGCAGTACTTC.

CDR3 loop: CASSVVEGPGDTQYF. DNA for the CDR3: TGTGCCAGCAGCGTAGTGGAGGGGCCGGGTGATACGCAGTATTTT. This chain uses TRBV9 with TRBJ2-3, with D perhaps TRBD2 (6 bases). Germline V gives CDR1 SGDLS, CDR2 YYNGEE. The V end was cut by 0 bases, the J end by 6 bases, with 14 bases between. The CDR3 is 15 amino acids.

In DNA form, the CDR3 reads TGTGCCAGCAGCTTGGGGGGCCTCTCCTACAATGAGCAGTTCTTC. Its protein product is CASSLGGLSYNEQFF. This rearrangement joins TRBV5-4 to TRBJ2-1; D possibly corresponds to TRBD1 (5 bases). The V end was cut by 0 bases, the J end by 0 bases, with 7 bases between. CDR1 and CDR2 from the germline V gene are SGHNT and YYREEE (reference sequence). The CDR3 totals 15 residues.

This clone was detected only a few times. The chain combines TRBV19 with TRBJ2-1; perhaps TRBD1 as D (5 bases). CDR3 length: 12 residues. Trimming removed 3 bases at V and 8 bases at J, with 8 bases between. CDR1 is LNHDA, CDR2 SQIVND, per germline (reference sequence). The chain's CDR3 is CASSMAGHEQFF. The CDR3 DNA reads as TGTGCCAGTAGTATGGCAGGGCATGAGCAGTTCTTC.

This clone counts as medium-sized (0.01 to 0.1%). This chain uses TRBV5-1 with TRBJ2-3, with D tentatively TRBD2 (6 bases). CDR1 and CDR2 (germline): SGHRS, YFSETQ. V lost 4 bases, J lost 4 bases, and 22 bases lay in between. CDR3 length: 17 amino acids. CDR3 region: CASSPSEPGLPPDTQYF. CDR3 DNA: TGCGCCAGCAGCCCCTCGGAACCGGGACTTCCTCCAGATACGCAGTATTTT.

This rearrangement joins TRBV7-2 to TRBJ2-7, with 10 bases aligning to TRBD2. The CDR3 has 15 amino acids. Trimming cost V 6 bases and J 1 base; bases outside gene matches: 6. CDR1 SGHTA and CDR2 FQGNSA come from the germline V gene. The CDR3 loop reads CASRYSGGPSYEQYF. CDR3 nucleotides: TGTGCCAGCAGATATAGCGGGGGGCCTTCCTACGAGCAGTACTTC.

The V and J genes are TRBV5-1 and TRBJ1-1; perhaps TRBD1 as D (5 bases). V shed 2 bases and J shed 0 bases, with 11 bases lying between them. This CDR3 contains 15 residues. CDR1 is SGHRS and CDR2 is YFSETQ in the germline V gene. The CDR3 loop reads CASSFGAAMNTEAFF. In nucleotides, the CDR3 is TGCGCCAGCAGCTTTGGGGCAGCAATGAACACTGAAGCTTTCTTT.